The source of this T cell receptor beta chain is a study of T cells in women clearing cervical HPV infection. Study observations and caveats: Repertoire richness, not evenness, was significantly elevated in CIN3+ cases versus controls. Cases and controls were distinguished at AUC approximately 0.8 by richness and V genes.

A note on this clone: Its antigen is currently unknown. The CDR3 is cut off 3 residues early in the read; its end comes from the germline J gene.

Using immunoSEQ multiplex PCR, the repertoire was profiled, and TCRdb retains in-frame clones only, with some absent. This sample's table has just under 35,000 clones. The V gene lost 7 bases and the J gene lost 9 bases, with 13 bases spanning the gap. CDR1 is SNHLY, CDR2 FYNNEI, per germline. The CDR3 contains 12 residues. V gene TRBV2 combines with J gene TRBJ1-5; no firm D call. The specimen sequenced was blood buffy coat. The source is a woman aged 18-69 years with a cervical HPV16 infection that either progressed to CIN3+ or cleared (not recorded which). The CDR3: CASTPDISPQHF. The DNA read from the CDR3 is TGTGCCAGCACCCCAGATATCTCGCCC.